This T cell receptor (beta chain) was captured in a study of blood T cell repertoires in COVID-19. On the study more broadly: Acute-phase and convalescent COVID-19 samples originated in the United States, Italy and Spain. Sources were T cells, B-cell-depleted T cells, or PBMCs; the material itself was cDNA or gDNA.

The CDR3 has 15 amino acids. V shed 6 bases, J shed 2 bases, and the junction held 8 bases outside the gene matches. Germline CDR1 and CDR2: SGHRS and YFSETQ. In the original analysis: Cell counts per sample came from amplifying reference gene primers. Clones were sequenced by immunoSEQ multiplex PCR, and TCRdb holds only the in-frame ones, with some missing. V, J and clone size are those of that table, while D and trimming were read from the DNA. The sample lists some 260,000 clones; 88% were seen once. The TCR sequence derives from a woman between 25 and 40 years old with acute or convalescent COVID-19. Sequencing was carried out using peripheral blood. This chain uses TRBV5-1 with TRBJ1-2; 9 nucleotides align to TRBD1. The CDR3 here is CASTPYRGHNYGYTF. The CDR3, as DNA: TGCGCCAGCACCCCTTACAGGGGGCACAACTATGGCTACACCTTC.